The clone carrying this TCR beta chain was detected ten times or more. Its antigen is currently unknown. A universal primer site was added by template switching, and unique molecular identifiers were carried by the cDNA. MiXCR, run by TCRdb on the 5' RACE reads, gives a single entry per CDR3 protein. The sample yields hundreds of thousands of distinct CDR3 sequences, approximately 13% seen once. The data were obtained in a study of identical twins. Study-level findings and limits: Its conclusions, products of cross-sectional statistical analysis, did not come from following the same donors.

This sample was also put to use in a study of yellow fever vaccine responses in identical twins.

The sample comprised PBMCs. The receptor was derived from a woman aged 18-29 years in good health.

CDR3 DNA: TGTGCCAGCAGTGAGGTGGGTCCTTACAATGAGCAGTTCTTC. Protein sequence: CASSEVGPYNEQFF. The chain couples TRBV25-1 to TRBJ2-1, with D unclear. The CDR3 totals 14 residues. CDR1 and CDR2 (germline): MGHDK, SYGVNS. V lost 3 bases and J lost 4, with 10 bases in between.